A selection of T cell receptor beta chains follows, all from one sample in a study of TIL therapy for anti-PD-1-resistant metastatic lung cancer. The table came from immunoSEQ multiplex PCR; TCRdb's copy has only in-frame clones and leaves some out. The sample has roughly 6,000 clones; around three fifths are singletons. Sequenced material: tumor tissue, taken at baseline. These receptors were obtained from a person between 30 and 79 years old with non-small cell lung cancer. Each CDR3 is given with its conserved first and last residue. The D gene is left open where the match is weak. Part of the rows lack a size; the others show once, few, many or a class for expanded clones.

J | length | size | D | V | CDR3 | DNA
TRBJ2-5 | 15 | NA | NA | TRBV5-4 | CASSADQPARETQYF | TGTGCCAGCAGCGCGGATCAGCCCGCTAGGGAGACCCAGTACTTC
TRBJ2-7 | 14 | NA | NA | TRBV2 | CASSPTGLGYEQYF | TGTGCCAGCAGTCCTACGGGACTGGGCTACGAGCAGTACTTC
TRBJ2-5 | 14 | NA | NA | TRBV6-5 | CASSDRGAGETQYF | TGTGCCAGCAGCGACCGAGGGGCAGGGGAGACCCAGTACTTC
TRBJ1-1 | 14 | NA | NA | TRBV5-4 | CASSRPAEDTEAFF | TGTGCCAGCAGCCGACCGGCAGAGGACACTGAAGCTTTCTTT
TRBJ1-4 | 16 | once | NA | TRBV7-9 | CASSLWPNMANEKLFF | TGTGCCAGCAGCTTATGGCCCAACATGGCGAATGAAAAACTGTTTTTT
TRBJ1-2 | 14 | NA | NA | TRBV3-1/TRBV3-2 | CASKGDQLNYGYTF | TGTGCCAGCAAAGGGGATCAGCTTAACTATGGCTACACCTTC
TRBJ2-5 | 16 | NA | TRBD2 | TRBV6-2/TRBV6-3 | CASSYGVAGGQETQYF | TGTGCCAGCAGTTACGGGGTAGCGGGGGGTCAAGAGACCCAGTACTTC
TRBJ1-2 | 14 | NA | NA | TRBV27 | CASSVSDLGYGYTF | TGTGCCAGCAGTGTCTCAGACCTTGGCTATGGCTACACCTTC
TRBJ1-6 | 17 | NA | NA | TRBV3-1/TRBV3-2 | CASSQGAGKMGRSPLHF | TGTGCCAGCAGCCAAGGGGCGGGGAAGATGGGTCGTTCACCCCTCCACTTT
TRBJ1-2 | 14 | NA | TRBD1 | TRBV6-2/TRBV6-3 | CASSYDRGSYGYTF | TGTGCCAGCAGTTACGACAGGGGGTCCTATGGCTACACCTTC
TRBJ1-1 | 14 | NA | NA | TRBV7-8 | CASSPLQARTEAFF | TGTGCCAGCAGCCCGCTACAGGCTAGAACTGAAGCTTTCTTT
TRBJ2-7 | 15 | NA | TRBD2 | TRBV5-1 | CASSLSPSGPYEQYF | TGCGCCAGCAGCTTGTCGCCTAGCGGACCCTACGAGCAGTACTTC
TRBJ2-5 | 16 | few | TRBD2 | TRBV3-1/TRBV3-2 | CASKDRLAGGMETQYF | TGTGCCAGCAAGGACCGACTAGCGGGAGGCATGGAGACCCAGTACTTC
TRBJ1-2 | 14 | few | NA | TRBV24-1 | CATSETLQSYGYTF | TGTGCCACCAGTGAAACGCTACAGAGCTATGGCTACACCTTC
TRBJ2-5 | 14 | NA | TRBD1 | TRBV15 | CATSRGQVRETQYF | TGTGCCACCAGCCGTGGACAGGTCCGAGAGACCCAGTACTTC
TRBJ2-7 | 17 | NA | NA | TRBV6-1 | CASSVIPGPPEPYEQYF | TGTGCCAGCAGTGTGATTCCCGGACCGCCCGAGCCCTACGAGCAGTACTTC
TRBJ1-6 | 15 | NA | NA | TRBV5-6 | CASSLGGGYNSPLHF | TGTGCCAGCAGCTTGGGAGGGGGCTATAATTCACCCCTCCACTTT
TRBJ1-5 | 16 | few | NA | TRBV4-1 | CASSQDQGLGNQPQHF | TGCGCCAGCAGCCAAGATCAGGGTTTGGGCAATCAGCCCCAGCATTTT
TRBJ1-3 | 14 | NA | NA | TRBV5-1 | CASSRRDSGNTIYF | TGCGCCAGCAGCCGAAGGGACTCTGGAAACACCATATATTTT
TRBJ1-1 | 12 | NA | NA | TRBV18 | CASSFGDTEAFF | TGTGCCAGCTCATTCGGAGACACTGAAGCTTTCTTT
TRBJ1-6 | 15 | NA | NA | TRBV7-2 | CASSPGAPYNSPLHF | TGTGCCAGCAGCCCGGGGGCCCCCTATAATTCACCCCTCCACTTT
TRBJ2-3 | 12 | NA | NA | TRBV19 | CASSMSGDTQYF | TGTGCCAGTAGTATGTCCGGGGATACGCAGTATTTT
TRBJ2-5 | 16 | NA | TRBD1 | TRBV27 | CASSLAPQGAGETQYF | TGTGCCAGCAGTTTAGCCCCCCAGGGGGCGGGGGAGACCCAGTACTTC
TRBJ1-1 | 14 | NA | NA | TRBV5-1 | CASSFADRDTEAFF | TGCGCCAGCAGCTTTGCCGATCGGGACACTGAAGCTTTCTTT
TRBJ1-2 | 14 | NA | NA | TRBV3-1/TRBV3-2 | CASSQDWGSYGYTF | TGTGCCAGCAGCCAAGATTGGGGCAGCTATGGCTACACCTTC
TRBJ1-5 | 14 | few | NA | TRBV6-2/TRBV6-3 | CASSYGGVNQPQHF | TGTGCCAGCAGTTACGGAGGGGTGAATCAGCCCCAGCATTTT
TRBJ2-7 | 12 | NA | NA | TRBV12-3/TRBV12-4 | CASSFSSLEQYF | TGTGCCAGCAGTTTTTCATCACTCGAGCAGTACTTC
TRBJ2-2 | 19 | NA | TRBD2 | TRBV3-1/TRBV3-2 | CASSQSMAGDLLSTGELFF | TGTGCCAGCAGCCAATCAATGGCGGGGGACCTATTATCAACCGGGGAGCTGTTTTTT
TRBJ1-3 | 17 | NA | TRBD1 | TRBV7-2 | CASSPGQGVRAGNTIYF | TGTGCCAGCAGCCCGGGACAGGGCGTCCGGGCTGGAAACACCATATATTTT
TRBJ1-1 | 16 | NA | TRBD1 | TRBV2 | CASRPAQGQGNTEAFF | TGTGCCAGCAGGCCCGCCCAAGGACAGGGAAACACTGAAGCTTTCTTT
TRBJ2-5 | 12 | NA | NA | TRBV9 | CASSLGTETQYF | TGTGCCAGCAGCCTGGGGACCGAGACCCAGTACTTC
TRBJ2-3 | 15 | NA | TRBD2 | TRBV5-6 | CASSSTSGRRDTQYF | TGTGCCAGCAGTTCAACTAGCGGGAGACGAGATACGCAGTATTTT
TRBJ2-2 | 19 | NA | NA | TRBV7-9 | CASTLLTVLGGKNTGELFF | TGTGCCAGCACCCTATTGACAGTCTTGGGGGGTAAAAACACCGGGGAGCTGTTTTTT
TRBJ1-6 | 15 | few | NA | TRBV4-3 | CASSQVRQDNSPLHF | TGCGCCAGCAGCCAAGTACGACAGGATAATTCACCCCTCCACTTT
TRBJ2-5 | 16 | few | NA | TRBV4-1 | CASSQDWASAVGAQYF | TGCGCCAGCAGCCAAGATTGGGCTAGCGCAGTGGGGGCCCAGTACTTC
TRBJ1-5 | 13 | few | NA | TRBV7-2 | CASSPYSNQPQHF | TGTGCCAGCAGCCCCTATAGCAATCAGCCCCAGCATTTT
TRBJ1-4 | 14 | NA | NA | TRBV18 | CASSPQRINEKLFF | TGTGCCAGCTCACCGCAACGGATTAATGAAAAACTGTTTTTT
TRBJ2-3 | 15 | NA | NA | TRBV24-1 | CATSDPLKGRSTQYF | TGTGCCACCAGTGACCCATTGAAGGGCCGGAGCACGCAGTATTTT
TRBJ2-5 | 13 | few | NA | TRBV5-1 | CASSFGQGETQYF | TGCGCCAGCAGCTTCGGGCAGGGAGAGACCCAGTACTTC
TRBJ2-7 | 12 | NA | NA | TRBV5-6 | CASSRLYYEQYF | TGTGCCAGCAGCCGCCTTTACTACGAGCAGTACTTC